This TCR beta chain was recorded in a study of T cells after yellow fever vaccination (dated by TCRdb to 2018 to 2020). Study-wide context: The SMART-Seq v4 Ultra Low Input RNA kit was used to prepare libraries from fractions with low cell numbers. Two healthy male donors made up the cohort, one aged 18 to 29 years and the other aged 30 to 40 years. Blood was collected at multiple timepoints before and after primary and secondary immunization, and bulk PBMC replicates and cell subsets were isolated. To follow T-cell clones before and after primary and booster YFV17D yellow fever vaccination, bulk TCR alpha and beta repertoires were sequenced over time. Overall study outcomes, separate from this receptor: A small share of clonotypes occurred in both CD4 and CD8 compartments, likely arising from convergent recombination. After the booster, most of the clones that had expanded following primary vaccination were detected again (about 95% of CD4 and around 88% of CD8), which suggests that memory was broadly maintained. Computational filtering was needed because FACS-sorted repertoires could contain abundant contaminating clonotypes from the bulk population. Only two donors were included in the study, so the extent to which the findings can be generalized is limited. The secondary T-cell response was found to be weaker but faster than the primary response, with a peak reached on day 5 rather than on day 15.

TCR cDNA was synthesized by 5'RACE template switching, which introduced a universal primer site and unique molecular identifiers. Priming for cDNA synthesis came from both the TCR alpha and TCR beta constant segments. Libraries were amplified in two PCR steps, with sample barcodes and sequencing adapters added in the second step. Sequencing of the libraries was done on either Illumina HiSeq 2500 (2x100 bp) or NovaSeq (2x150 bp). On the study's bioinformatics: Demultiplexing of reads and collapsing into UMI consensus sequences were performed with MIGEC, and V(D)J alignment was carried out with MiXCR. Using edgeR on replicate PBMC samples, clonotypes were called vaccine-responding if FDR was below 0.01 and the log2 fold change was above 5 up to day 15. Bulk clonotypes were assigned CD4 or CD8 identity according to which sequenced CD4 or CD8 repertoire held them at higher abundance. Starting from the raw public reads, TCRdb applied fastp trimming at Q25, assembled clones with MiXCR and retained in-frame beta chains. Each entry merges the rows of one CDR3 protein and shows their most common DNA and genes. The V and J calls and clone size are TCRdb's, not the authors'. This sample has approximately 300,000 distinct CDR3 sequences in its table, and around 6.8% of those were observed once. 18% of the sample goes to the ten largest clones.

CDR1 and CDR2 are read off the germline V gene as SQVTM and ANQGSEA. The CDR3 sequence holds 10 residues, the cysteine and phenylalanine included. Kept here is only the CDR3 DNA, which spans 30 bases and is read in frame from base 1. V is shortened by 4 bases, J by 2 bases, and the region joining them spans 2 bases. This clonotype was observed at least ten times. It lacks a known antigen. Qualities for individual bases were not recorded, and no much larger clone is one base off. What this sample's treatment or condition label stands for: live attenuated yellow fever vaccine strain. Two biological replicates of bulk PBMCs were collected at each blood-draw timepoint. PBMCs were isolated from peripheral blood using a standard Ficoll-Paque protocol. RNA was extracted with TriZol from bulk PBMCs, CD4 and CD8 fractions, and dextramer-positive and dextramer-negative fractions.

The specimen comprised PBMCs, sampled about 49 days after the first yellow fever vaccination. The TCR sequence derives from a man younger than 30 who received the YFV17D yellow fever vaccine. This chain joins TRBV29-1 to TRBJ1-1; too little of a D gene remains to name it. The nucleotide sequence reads TGCAGCGTTGGAAACACTGAAGCTTTCTTT. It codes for CSVGNTEAFF.